The 14 T cell receptor beta chains below all came from one sample that was sequenced in a study of radiotherapy plus CTLA-4 blockade in lung cancer. TCRdb's copy holds only in-frame clones and misses some; the assay was immunoSEQ multiplex PCR. Counted here are some 60,000 clones, 65% to 80% occurring once; the ten biggest clones make up over 15%. This specimen was peripheral blood, taken from a patient treated with radiotherapy plus ipilimumab. The receptors come from a human donor with non-small cell lung cancer who had a complete response to radiotherapy plus ipilimumab.

V and J are TRBV7-2 and TRBJ1-2, with D possibly TRBD1 on 6 matching bases. The CDR3 has 13 amino acids. Trimming cost V 3 bases and J 7 bases, with 12 bases left between them. Germline lookup yields CDR1 SGHTA and CDR2 FQGNSA. CDR3 protein: CASSLGGLGGYTF. The CDR3, as DNA: TGTGCCAGCAGCTTGGGGGGGCTAGGTGGCTACACCTTC.

This clone was counted a single time. V gene TRBV4-3 combines with J gene TRBJ1-1, with TRBD1 as a possible D gene (6 bases). CDR3 length equals 15 residues. V was shortened by 0 bases and J by 4 bases, with 12 bases between the two germline ends. Germline-derived CDR1 and CDR2 are LGHNA and YSLEER. CDR3 coding DNA: TGCGCCAGCAGCCAAGATTGGGGGCGCGGCACTGAAGCTTTCTTT. Protein sequence: CASSQDWGRGTEAFF.

This clone was picked up a small number of times. The chain is built from TRBV7-2 and TRBJ2-1; D unresolved. Trimming stripped 5 bases from V and 3 bases from J, with 8 bases between. This CDR3 region has 13 residues. Germline assignment: CDR1 SGHTA and CDR2 FQGNSA. CDR3 sequence (DNA): TGTGCCAGCAGCCGCGGAAGCTACAATGAGCAGTTCTTC. This sequence encodes CASSRGSYNEQFF.

The chain carries TRBV9 and TRBJ1-1, with D possibly matching TRBD1 (6 bases). The CDR3 consists of 15 residues. The V gene's germline CDR1 is SGDLS and CDR2 YYNGEE. V gave up 4 bases and J gave up 2 bases, with 15 bases separating them. CDR3 sequence reads: CASSSHRAGNTEAFF. For the CDR3, the DNA is TGTGCCAGCAGCTCCCACAGGGCCGGTAACACTGAAGCTTTCTTT.

The V and J genes are TRBV5-5 and TRBJ2-5; 7 bases agree with TRBD2. V shed 1 base, J shed 3 bases, and the junction held 3 bases outside the gene matches. The germline V gene has CDR1 SGHKS and CDR2 YYEKEE (reference sequence). This CDR3 contains 14 residues. CDR3 in amino acids: CASSLMAGEETQYF. The CDR3 coding sequence is TGTGCCAGCAGCTTGATGGCGGGGGAAGAGACCCAGTACTTC.

The chain links TRBV29-1 to TRBJ2-6; the D gene is possibly TRBD2 (6 bases). Germline values: CDR1 SQVTM, CDR2 ANQGSEA. The V and J ends lost 6 bases and 0 bases respectively, with 12 bases between them. CDR3 size: 15 residues. This CDR3 reads CSVGGPPSGANVLTF. Written as DNA, the CDR3 is TGCAGCGTGGGAGGACCGCCCTCTGGGGCCAACGTCCTGACTTTC.

V usage is TRBV7-2 and J usage is TRBJ2-3; 7 bases align to TRBD2. Germline loops: CDR1 SGHTA, CDR2 FQGNSA. CDR3 size: 17 residues. The J segment lost 0 bases and the V segment lost 0 bases, leaving 6 bases of the junction unmatched. CDR3 protein: CASSLARLAYSTDTQYF. The DNA of the CDR3 is TGTGCCAGCAGCTTAGCGCGACTAGCCTACAGCACAGATACGCAGTATTTT.

The chain links TRBV11-2 to TRBJ2-2, with 11 bases fitting TRBD2. J lost 7 bases, V lost 3 bases, and 7 bases had no gene match. Germline V gene data show CDR1 as SGHAT and CDR2 as FQNNGV. The CDR3 spans 16 residues. The CDR3 DNA follows: TGTGCCAGCAGCTTCGCTAGCGGGGGGTATGACGGGGAGCTGTTTTTT. Protein sequence: CASSFASGGYDGELFF.

The V and J genes are TRBV14 and TRBJ2-1, with TRBD2 as a possible D gene (6 bases). The CDR3 is 19 residues long. In germline, CDR1 is SGHDN, CDR2 FVKESK. V was clipped by 4 bases and J by 0 bases, with 22 bases between them. Here the CDR3 reads CASSPGLPPSSYSYNEQFF. DNA for the CDR3: TGTGCCAGCAGCCCGGGACTTCCACCCTCTTCTTACTCCTACAATGAGCAGTTCTTC.

The chain uses TRBV18 and TRBJ2-6; D not resolved. The germline CDR1 and CDR2 sequences are KGHSH and LQKENI. This CDR3 contains 14 residues. Trimming pared 3 bases from V and 4 bases from J, leaving 7 bases between. This chain's CDR3 is CASSPIEGANVLTF. The CDR3 coding sequence is TGTGCCAGCTCACCCATAGAGGGGGCCAACGTCCTGACTTTC.

The chain links TRBV2 to TRBJ1-2; TRBD1 agrees at 8 bases. Germline V CDR1 and CDR2: SNHLY, FYNNEI. With 6 bases clipped from V and 10 bases from J, the junction kept 7 bases outside the gene matches. The CDR3 has 12 residues. CDR3 bases: TGTGCCAGCAGCAACAGGGGGGCTTCCTACACCTTC. This sequence encodes CASSNRGASYTF.

The gene calls are TRBV11-2 and TRBJ2-7; tentatively, D is TRBD1 (5 bases). The V gene lost 1 base and the J gene lost 4 bases, with 8 bases spanning the gap. The CDR3 is 13 amino acids. Germline V lookup: CDR1 SGHAT, CDR2 FQNNGV. The CDR3: CASSLVRGYEQYF. The DNA of the CDR3 is TGTGCCAGCAGCTTAGTTAGGGGATACGAGCAGTACTTC.

This sequence joins TRBV25-1 and TRBJ2-2; weak D call: TRBD1 (6 bases). V was pared by 2 bases and J by 4 bases, with 11 bases between. Germline CDR1 and CDR2: MGHDK and SYGVNS. The length of the CDR3 is 15 residues. The CDR3: CASSETGFSTGELFF. In nucleotides, the CDR3 is TGTGCCAGCAGTGAAACAGGGTTTAGCACCGGGGAGCTGTTTTTT.

The CDR3 region has the DNA TGTGCCAGCAGCTTTCTCTCAGGGCTGGATGAGCAGTTCTTC. Protein product: CASSFLSGLDEQFF. The chain employs TRBV7-2 and TRBJ2-1, with a possible D match to TRBD1 (5 bases). V shed 3 bases and J shed 8 bases, with 14 bases lying between them. CDR1 and CDR2 from the germline V gene are SGHTA and FQGNSA. This CDR3 region has 14 residues.